This is a list of T cell receptor beta chains from one sample in a study of cytomegalovirus exposure and HLA in healthy donors. Sequenced by immunoSEQ multiplex PCR; TCRdb stores in-frame clones only, minus some. Its table lists roughly 100,000 clones. Specimen: PBMCs. The receptors here all came from a man in his fifties or sixties in good health and CMV-seropositive. Each CDR3 is given with its conserved first and last residue. D genes are given only for firm matches.

v_gene	d_gene	j_gene	CDR3aa	CDR3nt
TRBV4-1	TRBD1	TRBJ2-1	CASSQPGQGANEQFF	TGCGCCAGCAGCCAACCGGGACAGGGGGCGAATGAGCAGTTCTTC
TRBV10-3	TRBD1	TRBJ1-1	CAISESIQGATNTEAFF	TGTGCCATCAGTGAGTCTATACAGGGGGCAACGAACACTGAAGCTTTCTTT
TRBV19	-	TRBJ1-5	CASSIDSPPSYQPQHF	TGTGCCAGTAGTATAGATTCCCCCCCCTCCTATCAGCCCCAGCATTTT
TRBV5-1	-	TRBJ2-3	CASSLATAGDTQYF	TGCGCCAGCAGCTTGGCAACAGCGGGAGATACGCAGTATTTT
TRBV19	TRBD1	TRBJ2-2	CASSITGQDTGELFF	TGTGCCAGTAGTATAACGGGACAGGACACCGGGGAGCTGTTTTTT
TRBV7-2	-	TRBJ1-1	CASSLGGRSSVEAFF	TGTGCCAGCAGCTTAGGTGGCAGATCGAGCGTTGAAGCTTTCTTT
TRBV19	TRBD2	TRBJ2-3	CASSIDEGLAGESGDTQYF	TGTGCCAGTAGTATTGACGAAGGACTAGCGGGAGAAAGTGGAGATACGCAGTATTTT
TRBV4-2	-	TRBJ2-5	CASSQGDQETQYF	TGTGCCAGCAGCCAAGGCGATCAAGAGACCCAGTACTTC
TRBV7-2	-	TRBJ1-5	CASSLQDQPQHF	TGTGCCAGCAGCTTACAGGATCAGCCCCAGCATTTT
TRBV18	-	TRBJ1-4	CASSGQKDEKLFF	TGTGCCAGCTCGGGGCAGAAAGATGAAAAACTGTTTTTT
TRBV7-2	-	TRBJ2-5	CASSLALQEETQYF	TGTGCCAGCAGCTTAGCGCTGCAGGAAGAGACCCAGTACTTC
TRBV19	-	TRBJ2-3	CASTSRSTDTQYF	TGTGCCAGTACCTCTAGAAGCACAGATACGCAGTATTTT
TRBV29-1	TRBD1	TRBJ1-2	CSVEDWEDRAGYTF	TGCAGCGTTGAAGATTGGGAGGACAGGGCTGGCTACACCTTC
TRBV15	TRBD2	TRBJ2-1	CATSRRLAGTHYNEQFF	TGTGCCACCAGCAGGAGACTAGCGGGAACCCACTACAATGAGCAGTTCTTC
TRBV30	-	TRBJ1-1	CSWRDQGNTEAFF	TGCTCGTGGAGGGACCAGGGGAACACTGAAGCTTTCTTT
TRBV7-2	-	TRBJ2-1	CASSWTRNNEQFF	TGTGCCAGCAGTTGGACAAGGAACAATGAGCAGTTCTTC
TRBV5-6	TRBD2	TRBJ2-1	CASSSLAGGTYNEQFF	TGTGCCAGCAGTTCCTTAGCGGGGGGAACCTACAATGAGCAGTTCTTC
TRBV6-5	-	TRBJ1-2	CASSNLPLANYGYTF	TGTGCCAGCAGCAACTTGCCGCTTGCTAACTATGGCTACACCTTC
TRBV7-9	-	TRBJ1-4	CASSPAGEKLFF	TGTGCCAGCAGCCCCGCGGGAGAAAAACTGTTTTTT
TRBV5-4	-	TRBJ1-1	CAIRLQNMNTEAFF	TGTGCCATCCGGCTACAGAACATGAACACTGAAGCTTTCTTT
TRBV4-1	TRBD1	TRBJ1-2	CASSQDIDPRLDRDNYGYTF	TGCGCCAGCAGCCAAGATATCGACCCTCGCCTAGACAGGGATAACTATGGCTACACCTTC
TRBV7-9	TRBD1	TRBJ1-1	CAVQGVNTEAFF	TGTGCCGTACAGGGGGTGAACACTGAAGCTTTCTTT